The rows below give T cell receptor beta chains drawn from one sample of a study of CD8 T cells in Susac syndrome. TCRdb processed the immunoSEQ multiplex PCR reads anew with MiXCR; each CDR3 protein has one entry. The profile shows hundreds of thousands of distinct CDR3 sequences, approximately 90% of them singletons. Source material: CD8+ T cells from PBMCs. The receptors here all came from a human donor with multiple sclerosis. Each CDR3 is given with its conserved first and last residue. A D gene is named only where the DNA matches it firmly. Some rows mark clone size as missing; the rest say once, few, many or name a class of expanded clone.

CASSLAPTGPLFVNEKLFF,TGTGCCAGCAGCTTAGCCCCGACAGGGCCCCTCTTCGTAAATGAAAAACTGTTTTTT,TRBV11-2,TRBD1,-,TRBJ1-4
CASSAGTGDEKLFF,TGTGCCAGCAGCGCCGGGACAGGGGACGAAAAACTGTTTTTT,TRBV5-6,TRBD1,-,TRBJ1-4
CASGLVQTGLYGYTF,TGTGCTAGTGGTTTGGTACAGACAGGTTTATATGGCTACACCTTC,TRBV12-5,-,-,TRBJ1-2
CASSQDRGLWGTEAFF,TGTGCCAGCAGCCAAGATAGGGGACTCTGGGGGACTGAAGCTTTCTTT,TRBV3-1,-,-,TRBJ1-1
CASSHGTGVEKLFF,TGCGCCAGCAGCCACGGGACAGGGGTCGAAAAACTGTTTTTT,TRBV4-3,TRBD1,-,TRBJ1-4
CASGLVGNSHNEQFF,TGTGCTAGTGGTTTGGTAGGTAACTCACACAATGAGCAGTTCTTC,TRBV12-5,-,-,TRBJ2-1
CASSYGSLTADGYTF,TGTGCCAGCAGTTATGGCTCCTTGACAGCGGATGGCTACACCTTC,TRBV6-5,-,-,TRBJ1-2
CASSFGRTDTQYF,TGTGCCAGCAGTTTTGGGCGCACAGATACGCAGTATTTT,TRBV2,-,-,TRBJ2-3
CSARDRGSTEAFF,TGCAGTGCTAGAGACCGGGGGAGCACTGAAGCTTTCTTT,TRBV20-1,-,-,TRBJ1-1
CTSSQDSATAPFF,TGCACCAGCAGCCAAGATTCGGCTACCGCGCCTTTCTTT,TRBV4-3,-,-,TRBJ1-1
CASSLSPAYEQYF,TGTGCCAGCAGCTTATCGCCGGCCTACGAGCAGTACTTC,TRBV7-9,-,-,TRBJ2-7
CASSPRVATPEAFF,TGTGCCAGCAGCCCCAGGGTGGCCACCCCTGAAGCTTTCTTT,TRBV9,-,-,TRBJ1-1
CASSPPRTGGEAFF,TGTGCCAGCAGCCCCCCTCGGACAGGAGGTGAAGCTTTCTTT,TRBV4-2,TRBD1,-,TRBJ1-1
CSALRGNQPQHF,TGCAGTGCCCTTAGGGGAAACCAGCCCCAGCATTTT,TRBV20-1,-,-,TRBJ1-5
CASSPGTGGYIQYF,TGCGCCAGCAGCCCGGGGACAGGCGGGTACATTCAGTACTTC,TRBV5-1,TRBD1,-,TRBJ2-4
CASSYIQTQGSGEQYF,TGTGCCAGCAGTTACATACAAACTCAGGGTTCGGGGGAGCAGTACTTC,TRBV6-5,-,once,TRBJ2-7
CASSQDLRGINQPQHF,TGCGCCAGCAGCCAAGATCTGAGGGGAATCAATCAGCCCCAGCATTTT,TRBV4-1,-,-,TRBJ1-5
CASSVDRSQETQYF,TGTGCCAGCAGCGTAGACAGGTCACAAGAGACCCAGTACTTC,TRBV9,-,-,TRBJ2-5
CASSEAGGQGPQAFF,TGTGCCAGCAGTGAAGCCGGGGGACAGGGGCCTCAAGCTTTCTTT,TRBV6-1,TRBD1,-,TRBJ1-1
CATSRDVWTGGMNTEAFF,TGTGCCACCAGCAGAGATGTCTGGACAGGGGGAATGAACACTGAAGCTTTCTTT,TRBV15,TRBD1,once,TRBJ1-1
CAWSEDYEQYF,TGTGCCTGGAGTGAAGATTACGAGCAGTACTTC,TRBV30,-,-,TRBJ2-7
CASSGEAPGNTEAFF,TGTGCCAGTAGTGGGGAGGCTCCGGGGAACACTGAAGCTTTCTTT,TRBV19,-,-,TRBJ1-1
CASYLDVEDQPQHF,TGCGCCAGCTACCTGGACGTCGAGGATCAGCCCCAGCATTTT,TRBV10-2,-,-,TRBJ1-5
CASTRGSGSSYEQYF,TGTGCCAGCACCCGGGGGAGCGGGAGCTCCTACGAGCAGTACTTC,TRBV4-2,TRBD2,-,TRBJ2-7
CSARSPEAGELFF,TGCAGTGCTAGATCCCCAGAGGCCGGGGAGCTGTTTTTT,TRBV20-1,-,-,TRBJ2-2
CASSTGINTGELFF,TGTGCCAGCAGTACCGGGATTAACACCGGGGAGCTGTTTTTT,TRBV5-4,-,-,TRBJ2-2
CSAAGAYTYEQYF,TGCAGCGCCGCCGGGGCATACACCTACGAGCAGTACTTC,TRBV29-1,-,-,TRBJ2-7
CASTLGLAEGYEQYF,TGTGCCAGCACCTTGGGACTAGCGGAGGGGTACGAGCAGTACTTC,TRBV11-2,TRBD2,-,TRBJ2-7